The 12 T cell receptor beta chains in this list originate from one sample, sequenced in a study of blood T cell repertoires in COVID-19. Here immunoSEQ multiplex PCR was the method, and the copy in TCRdb shows in-frame clones only, minus some. The sample carries over 65,000 clones, roughly 89% recorded once. The sample was peripheral blood. The receptor set was obtained from a man over 45 with active or convalescent COVID-19.

V gene TRBV6-5 combines with J gene TRBJ2-5; D uncertain. V was shortened by 8 bases and J by 2 bases, with 12 bases between the two germline ends. The V gene's germline CDR1 is MNHEY and CDR2 SVGAGI. This CDR3 comprises 13 residues. The CDR3 loop is CASAPLAQETQYF. The CDR3 DNA follows: TGTGCCAGCGCGCCGCTTGCGCAAGAGACCCAGTACTTC.

The chain employs TRBV5-6 and TRBJ2-6; TRBD1 matches 11 bases. There are 18 residues in the CDR3. CDR1 is SGHDT and CDR2 is YYEEEE in the germline V gene. The V and J ends lost 4 bases and 2 bases, in that order; junction bases with no gene match: 8. The DNA of the CDR3 is TGTGCCAGCAGCGGATTAGGGACAGGGGGTACTGGGGCCAACGTCCTGACTTTC. This encodes CASSGLGTGGTGANVLTF.

The chain links TRBV5-7 to TRBJ1-2, with 7 bases lining up with TRBD1. TRBV5-7 qualifies as an ORF whose function is uncertain. The CDR3 contains 16 residues. With V trimmed by 0 bases and J by 2 bases, 7 bases remained unmatched. Here the CDR3 DNA reads TGTGCCAGCAGCTTGGATAATCGGGACAGCAACTATGGCTACACCTTC. Translated, it gives CASSLDNRDSNYGYTF.

CDR3 region: CASSFATSGIETQYF. The CDR3 coding sequence is TGTGCCAGCAGCTTCGCCACTAGCGGTATAGAGACCCAGTACTTC. The chain links TRBV7-8 to TRBJ2-5; 8 positions agree with TRBD2. Germline V gene data show CDR1 as SGHVS and CDR2 as FQNEAQ. CDR3 length equals 15 residues. Germline trimming cut 3 bases from V and 4 bases from J; bases unmatched to any gene: 7.

This chain links TRBV5-1 with TRBJ2-5; TRBD1 matches 7 bases. The J segment lost 3 bases and the V segment lost 1 base, leaving 6 bases of the junction unmatched. This CDR3 region has 15 residues. Germline values: CDR1 SGHRS, CDR2 YFSETQ. The CDR3 here is CASSLKGQGEETQYF. DNA for the CDR3: TGCGCCAGCAGCTTGAAGGGTCAGGGGGAAGAGACCCAGTACTTC. The whole variable domain, filled in from reference TRBV5-1 and TRBJ2-5, reads KAGVTQTPRYLIKTRGQQVTLSCSPISGHRSVSWYQQTPGQGLQFLFEYFSETQRNKGNFPGRFSGRQFSNSRSEMNVSTLELGDSALYLCASSLKGQGEETQYFGPGTRLLVL.

The chain links TRBV18 to TRBJ2-1; D might be TRBD2 (6 bases). The length of the CDR3 is 16 residues. Trimming stripped 1 base from V and 3 bases from J, with 13 bases between. Germline loops: CDR1 KGHSH, CDR2 LQKENI. CDR3 region: CASSPLPGTYYNEQFF. For the CDR3, the DNA is TGTGCCAGCTCACCACTACCCGGGACTTACTACAATGAGCAGTTCTTC.

The CDR3 DNA follows: TGTGCCAGCAGCTTAGAACGGAATGAGCAGTTCTTC. It is translated as CASSLERNEQFF. The V gene is TRBV11-2, the J gene TRBJ2-1; no clear D gene. The CDR3 consists of 12 residues. Trimming cost V 0 bases and J 7 bases, with 4 bases left between them. Germline assignment: CDR1 SGHAT and CDR2 FQNNGV.

This chain connects TRBV28 to TRBJ1-6; D is possibly TRBD1 (5 bases). The CDR3 extends over 15 amino acids. Trimming removed 3 bases at V and 9 bases at J, with 15 bases between. CDR1 is MDHEN, CDR2 SYDVKM, per germline. The CDR3 coding sequence is TGTGCCAGCAGTTTCCCCCGGGGGGTTTTTTCACCCCTCCACTTT. Translation gives CASSFPRGVFSPLHF.

This chain joins TRBV10-1 and TRBJ2-5; TRBD1 agrees at 7 bases. CDR1 is WNHNN, CDR2 SYGVQD, per germline (reference sequence). J lost 2 bases, V lost 6 bases, and 6 bases had no gene match. The CDR3 runs to 14 residues. In DNA, the CDR3 is TGCGCCAGCAGCCGAGCAGGGGGACAAGAGACCCAGTACTTC. This encodes CASSRAGGQETQYF.

This clone was counted once. The chain has TRBV7-2 and TRBJ1-1; perhaps TRBD1 as D (5 bases). This CDR3 comprises 17 residues. Trimming shortened V by 0 bases and J by 0 bases, and 14 bases separated the two germline ends. The V gene's germline CDR1 is SGHTA and CDR2 FQGNSA. The CDR3 loop is CASSLAPGAGMNTEAFF. DNA for the CDR3: TGTGCCAGCAGCTTAGCCCCTGGGGCTGGGATGAACACTGAAGCTTTCTTT. Supplemented by reference TRBV7-2 and TRBJ1-1, the full variable domain reads GAGVSQSPSNKVTEKGKDVELRCDPISGHTALYWYRQSLGQGLEFLIYFQGNSAPDKSGLPSDRFSAERTGGSVSTLTIQRTQQEDSAVYLCASSLAPGAGMNTEAFFGQGTRLTVV.

V is TRBV21-1 and J is TRBJ2-3; TRBD2 is the table's D call, not checked against the DNA. TRBV21-1 is given as a pseudogene. CDR3 length: 16 residues. The CDR3 sequence: CASSNTTSGASYTQYF. The DNA for the CDR3 is TGTGCCAGCAGCAATACCACTAGCGGGGCATCATATACGCAGTATTTT.

The chain has TRBV2 and TRBJ2-5; D unresolved. Trimming removed 8 bases at V and 2 bases at J, with 12 bases between. The CDR3 contains 13 residues. From germline, CDR1 is SNHLY and CDR2 FYNNEI. The CDR3 DNA follows: TGTGCCAGCCTATGGCGACAACAAGAGACCCAGTACTTC. It yields the protein CASLWRQQETQYF.